This T cell receptor beta chain was recovered during a study of shared clonotypes between healthy human individuals. The CDR3 contains 14 residues. Trimming took 3 bases from V and 7 from J, leaving 12 bases between them. Germline CDR1 is MNHNS and CDR2 is SASEGT. Libraries were prepared by immunoSEQ multiplex PCR; TCRdb keeps only in-frame clonotypes and omits some of them. This table has roughly 2.5 million clones, about 92% appearing once. Sample: naive CD4+ T cells sorted from blood. The subset: CD45RA+ positively selected. The V gene is TRBV6-1, the J gene TRBJ1-4; D unresolved. The TCR originated in a man younger than 35 in good health. The CDR3 nucleotides read TGTGCCAGCAGTGACATGAGGACGGTTGAAAAACTGTTTTTT. Its translation: CASSDMRTVEKLFF.